This T cell receptor (beta chain) is drawn from a study of breast tumors, draining lymph nodes, adjacent tissues. Breast cancer patients provided tissue from their axillary draining lymph nodes. Looked up from germline, CDR1 is KGHSH and CDR2 is LQKENI. Germline trimming cut 4 bases from V and 5 bases from J; bases unmatched to any gene: 6. This CDR3 spans 14 amino acids. TCRdb ran MiXCR on the multiplex PCR reads and lists one entry per CDR3 protein. The sample shows approximately 130,000 distinct CDR3 sequences, approximately 20% of them seen only once. This clonotype was detected many times. Sequenced: axillary lymph node tissue. The TCR sequence derives from a female donor with breast cancer. Some clones in this sample may be carry-over from other donors' samples. The chain uses TRBV18 and TRBJ2-7, with TRBD1 matching 9 bases. CDR3 region: CASSRGTGRDEQYF. The DNA for the CDR3 is TGTGCCAGCTCACGGGGGACAGGGAGGGACGAGCAGTACTTC.